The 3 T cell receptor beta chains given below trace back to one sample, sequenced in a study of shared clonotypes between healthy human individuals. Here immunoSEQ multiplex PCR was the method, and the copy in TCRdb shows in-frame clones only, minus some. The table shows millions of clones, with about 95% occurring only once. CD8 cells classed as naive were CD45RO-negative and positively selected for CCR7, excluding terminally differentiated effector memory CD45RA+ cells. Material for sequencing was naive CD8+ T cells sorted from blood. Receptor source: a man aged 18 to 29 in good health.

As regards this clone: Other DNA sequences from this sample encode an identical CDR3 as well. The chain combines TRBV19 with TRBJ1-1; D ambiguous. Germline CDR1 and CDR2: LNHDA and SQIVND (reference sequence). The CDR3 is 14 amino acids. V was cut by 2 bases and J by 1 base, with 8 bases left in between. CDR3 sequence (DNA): TGTGCCAGTAGTATAAGGGATTGGAACACTGAAGCTTTCTTT. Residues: CASSIRDWNTEAFF.

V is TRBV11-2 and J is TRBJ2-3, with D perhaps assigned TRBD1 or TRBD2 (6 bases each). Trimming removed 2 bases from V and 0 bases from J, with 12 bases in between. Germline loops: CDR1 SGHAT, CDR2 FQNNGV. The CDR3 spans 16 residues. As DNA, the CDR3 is TGTGCCAGCAGCTTACGGGGGCCACTAAGCACAGATACGCAGTATTTT. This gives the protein CASSLRGPLSTDTQYF.

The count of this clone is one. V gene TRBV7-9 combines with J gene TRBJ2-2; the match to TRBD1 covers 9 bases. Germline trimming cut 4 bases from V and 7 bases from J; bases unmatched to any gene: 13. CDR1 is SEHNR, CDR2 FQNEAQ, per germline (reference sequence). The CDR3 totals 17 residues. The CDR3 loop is CASSYWTGAPRDGELFF. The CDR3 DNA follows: TGTGCCAGCAGCTATTGGACAGGGGCTCCCCGGGACGGGGAGCTGTTTTTT.